This T cell receptor (beta chain) was captured in a study of cytomegalovirus exposure and HLA in healthy donors. The study's findings and limits: High specificity and sensitivity for cytomegalovirus status were reported for the classifier. By HLA locus, TCR association rates varied in a later analysis, with DRB1 showing the most and HLA-C the fewest. Overall, around 160 TCR beta chains were annotated as cytomegalovirus-associated.

The study ran its PCR with 60 Vbeta and 13 Jbeta primers. In the original analysis: In a later analysis, of 80 million to 90 million unique beta chains, 9 million to 11 million appeared in at least two donors. Sequenced by immunoSEQ multiplex PCR; TCRdb stores in-frame clones only, minus some. V and J calls and clone size come straight from that table; D and trimming were deduced from the DNA. The sample shows 200,000 or so clones, around 82% of them seen only once. Remarks on this clone: Its cognate antigen is unknown.

The CDR3 sequence is 11 residues long. The V end lost 8 bases, the J end lost 2 bases, and 6 bases lay between the germline ends. The V gene's germline CDR1 is MDHEN and CDR2 SYDVKM. The rearrangement uses TRBV28 and TRBJ1-1, with D perhaps TRBD1 (5 bases). The sample comprised PBMCs. The TCR comes from a woman in her 30s in good health and CMV-seronegative. Here the CDR3 DNA reads TGTGCCAGCCAGGGAAACACTGAAGCTTTCTTT. It specifies CASQGNTEAFF.